Listed below are T cell receptor beta chains from one sample, sequenced in a study of response to subunit inactivated influenza vaccine. TCRdb passed the RT-PCR reads through MiXCR, listing each CDR3 protein once. Among 500,000 to 600,000 distinct CDR3 sequences, less than 8% were seen once, and the ten largest hold over 10%. The starting material was PBMCs from blood, obtained roughly 24 months after vaccination. The receptors come from a man between 50 and 69 years old who received an inactivated influenza vaccine. CDR3s include the opening cysteine and the closing phenylalanine or tryptophan. Each record gives: clone size, D gene, J gene, V gene, CDR3 DNA, CDR3 protein. A D gene is named only where the DNA matches it firmly. Some rows have no size entry. The others give once, few or many, or a class for an expanded clone.

clone size: .; D gene: TRBD2; J gene: TRBJ2-1; V gene: TRBV20-1; CDR3 DNA: TGCAGTGCTAGGGGGCTAGCGGGAGGGACTGAGCAGTTCTTC; CDR3 protein: CSARGLAGGTEQFF
clone size: .; D gene: .; J gene: TRBJ2-3; V gene: TRBV5-1; CDR3 DNA: TGCGCCAGCAGCTTGGATTACAGGGCGATCACAGATACGCAGTATTTT; CDR3 protein: CASSLDYRAITDTQYF
clone size: .; D gene: .; J gene: TRBJ1-1; V gene: TRBV12-3/TRBV12-4; CDR3 DNA: TGTGCCAGCACCCTTTATAGGGGGGCGAACACTGAAGCTTTCTTT; CDR3 protein: CASTLYRGANTEAFF
clone size: .; D gene: .; J gene: TRBJ2-1; V gene: TRBV11-2; CDR3 DNA: TGTGCCAGCAGCCCGATTGACAGATTTCTCAATGAGCAGTTCTTC; CDR3 protein: CASSPIDRFLNEQFF
clone size: .; D gene: TRBD2; J gene: TRBJ2-3; V gene: TRBV28; CDR3 DNA: TGTGCCAGCAGTTTCCCTTCGGCTTATAGCGGGAGGGCCCTGAGCACAGATACGCAGTATTTT; CDR3 protein: CASSFPSAYSGRALSTDTQYF
clone size: few; D gene: .; J gene: TRBJ2-1; V gene: TRBV20-1; CDR3 DNA: TGCAGTGCTAGAGATTTTCTAGATAATGAGCAGTTCTTC; CDR3 protein: CSARDFLDNEQFF
clone size: .; D gene: TRBD1; J gene: TRBJ2-7; V gene: TRBV20-1; CDR3 DNA: TGCAGTGCTCGACAGGGGGTAACCTACGAGCAGTACTTC; CDR3 protein: CSARQGVTYEQYF
clone size: few; D gene: .; J gene: TRBJ2-3; V gene: TRBV20-1; CDR3 DNA: TGCAGCCGACAGGGCACAGATACGCAGTATTTT; CDR3 protein: CSRQGTDTQYF
clone size: .; D gene: TRBD2; J gene: TRBJ2-7; V gene: TRBV28; CDR3 DNA: TGTGCCAGCAGTCACAACAGCGGGGGGATCCACTACGAGCAGTACTTC; CDR3 protein: CASSHNSGGIHYEQYF
clone size: many; D gene: TRBD1; J gene: TRBJ2-7; V gene: TRBV10-3; CDR3 DNA: TGTGCCATCAGTGACCCGCCCGGGACAGGTCCCTACGAGCAGTACTTC; CDR3 protein: CAISDPPGTGPYEQYF
clone size: few; D gene: TRBD1; J gene: TRBJ2-3; V gene: TRBV19; CDR3 DNA: TGTGCCAGTAGTCTTGACGGGACAGGGGCGCAGTATTTT; CDR3 protein: CASSLDGTGAQYF
clone size: few; D gene: TRBD2; J gene: TRBJ2-3; V gene: TRBV5-1; CDR3 DNA: TGCGCCAGCAGCCTGGGACTAGCGGAGCGCACAGATACGCAGTATTTT; CDR3 protein: CASSLGLAERTDTQYF
clone size: many; D gene: .; J gene: TRBJ2-5; V gene: TRBV11-2; CDR3 DNA: TGTGCCAGCAGCTCGGTTCTCTCTTTAGAGACCCAGTACTTC; CDR3 protein: CASSSVLSLETQYF
clone size: few; D gene: .; J gene: TRBJ2-1; V gene: TRBV11-2; CDR3 DNA: TGTGCCAGCAACCCGGGGTGGGTCGAATTCAATGAGCAGTTCTTC; CDR3 protein: CASNPGWVEFNEQFF
clone size: few; D gene: .; J gene: TRBJ2-5; V gene: TRBV21-1; CDR3 DNA: TGTGCCAGCAGCCCCTCGACCCAGTACTTC; CDR3 protein: CASSPSTQYF
clone size: .; D gene: .; J gene: TRBJ2-3; V gene: TRBV7-3; CDR3 DNA: TGTGCCAGCAGCTTAAGAGGAGGGCTAATTCATGATACGCAGTATTTT; CDR3 protein: CASSLRGGLIHDTQYF
clone size: few; D gene: TRBD2; J gene: TRBJ2-1; V gene: TRBV29-1; CDR3 DNA: TGCAGCGTTGAAACAGCGGGAGGTAACGATGAGCAGTTCTTC; CDR3 protein: CSVETAGGNDEQFF
clone size: .; D gene: .; J gene: TRBJ1-5; V gene: TRBV10-3; CDR3 DNA: TGTGCCATCAGTGAGTCGGGGGTACCGGGCAATCAGCCCCAGCATTTT; CDR3 protein: CAISESGVPGNQPQHF
clone size: .; D gene: TRBD1; J gene: TRBJ1-2; V gene: TRBV5-6; CDR3 DNA: TGTGCCAGCAGCTTTGGACAGGAGGTTGGCTACACCTTC; CDR3 protein: CASSFGQEVGYTF
clone size: few; D gene: TRBD2; J gene: TRBJ2-2; V gene: TRBV29-1; CDR3 DNA: TGCAGCGTTGCGGCGGGAGTCGGAACCGGGGAGCTGTTTTTT; CDR3 protein: CSVAAGVGTGELFF
clone size: few; D gene: .; J gene: TRBJ1-2; V gene: TRBV20-1; CDR3 DNA: TGCAGCACCCTCGGGGCGGATGGCTACACCTTC; CDR3 protein: CSTLGADGYTF
clone size: .; D gene: .; J gene: TRBJ2-5; V gene: TRBV3-1; CDR3 DNA: TGTGCCAGCAGCCACGTAGGATCCACCCAGTACTTC; CDR3 protein: CASSHVGSTQYF
clone size: many; D gene: .; J gene: TRBJ1-2; V gene: TRBV12-3/TRBV12-4; CDR3 DNA: TGTGCCAGCAGCAAAGACGGATATGGCTACACCTTC; CDR3 protein: CASSKDGYGYTF
clone size: few; D gene: TRBD1; J gene: TRBJ1-5; V gene: TRBV7-2; CDR3 DNA: TGTGCCAGCAGTTACCGGGACAGGGGCAATCAGCCCCAGCATTTT; CDR3 protein: CASSYRDRGNQPQHF
clone size: .; D gene: .; J gene: TRBJ1-6; V gene: TRBV3-1; CDR3 DNA: TGTGCCAGCAGCCAGAGGACAGAGAATTCACCCCTCCACTTT; CDR3 protein: CASSQRTENSPLHF
clone size: .; D gene: .; J gene: TRBJ1-2; V gene: TRBV3-1; CDR3 DNA: TGTGCCAGCAGCCCCTCCGGGGACACCGGTCCCTATGGCTACACCTTC; CDR3 protein: CASSPSGDTGPYGYTF
clone size: few; D gene: .; J gene: TRBJ1-4; V gene: TRBV20-1; CDR3 DNA: TGCAGTGCTAGAGATCGGTCCGGGACATGGGAAAAACTGTTTTTT; CDR3 protein: CSARDRSGTWEKLFF